This TCR beta chain was sequenced for a study of regulatory T cells in long-lasting Graves disease. About the study: Persistent cases took antithyroid drugs over 5 years and stayed TSH receptor antibody positive.

Points from the study as a whole: TRBV28, TRBJ1-2 and TRBJ2-5 were favored in persistent disease.

The V gene's germline CDR1 is LNHDA and CDR2 SQIVND (reference sequence). Trimming took 3 bases from V and 8 from J, leaving 10 bases between them. The CDR3 spans 12 residues. Documented time point: persistent/refractory GD, antithyroid drugs over 5 years with positive TRAb. The TCR library was prepared using RNA isolated from PBMCs. Details on this clonotype: Its antigen remains unidentified.

The authors built TCR beta libraries using iRepertoire HTBI primers and Arm-PCR of CDR3 regions. TCRdb used MiXCR to reprocess the multiplex PCR reads, holding one entry per CDR3 protein. The sample lists some 470,000 distinct CDR3 sequences, around a fifth occurring once. The origin of this receptor is a female donor with Graves disease. The genes are TRBV19 and TRBJ1-1; D gene unclear. Sequencing used peripheral blood mononuclear cells (PBMCs), obtained when the disease was refractory, from a patient treated with antithyroid drugs. The CDR3 nucleotides read TGTGCCAGTAGTATCCCCTTTCGGGAAGCTTTCTTT. Translating gives CASSIPFREAFF.